The 2 T cell receptor beta chains below come from one sample, sequenced in a study of T cell repertoires in ileal Crohn's disease. The repertoire was sequenced with immunoSEQ multiplex PCR; TCRdb's copy has only in-frame clones and lacks some. The sample lists roughly 7,900 clones, 80% to 95% occurring once. Sequencing used ileal tissue. These receptor sequences come from an adult with Crohn's disease.

This rearrangement joins TRBV28 to TRBJ2-2; a possible D gene is TRBD2 (5 bases). Trimming pared 5 bases from V and 3 bases from J, leaving 13 bases between. CDR1 is MDHEN and CDR2 is SYDVKM in the germline V gene. This CDR3 is built from 15 residues. The CDR3 bases are TGTGCCAGCAGTCGAGGAGGATTGGACACCGGGGAGCTGTTTTTT. Residues: CASSRGGLDTGELFF.

The chain couples TRBV5-1 to TRBJ2-5, with 7 bases identical to TRBD1. With the DNA end fitting TRBJ2-7 better, the J assignment may be wrong. From germline, CDR1 is SGHRS and CDR2 YFSETQ. The CDR3 loop spans 15 amino acids. DNA for the CDR3: TGCGCCAGCAGGAAATTGTCGACAGGGAACCACGAGCAGTACTTC. Amino acids: CASRKLSTGNHEQYF.